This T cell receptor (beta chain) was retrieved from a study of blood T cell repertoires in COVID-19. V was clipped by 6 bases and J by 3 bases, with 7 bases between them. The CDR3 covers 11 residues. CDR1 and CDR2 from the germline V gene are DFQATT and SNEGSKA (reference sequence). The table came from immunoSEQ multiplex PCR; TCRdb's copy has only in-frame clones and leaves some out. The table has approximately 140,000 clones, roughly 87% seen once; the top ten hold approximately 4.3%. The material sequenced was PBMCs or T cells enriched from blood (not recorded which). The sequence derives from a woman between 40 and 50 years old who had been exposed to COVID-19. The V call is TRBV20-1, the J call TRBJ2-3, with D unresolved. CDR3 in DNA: TGCAGTGCCAGACTTACAGATACGCAGTATTTT. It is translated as CSARLTDTQYF.